These T cell receptor beta chains were read from a single sample in a study of PD-1 blockade in mismatch repair-deficient tumors. Profiling relied on immunoSEQ multiplex PCR, and the TCRdb table lists in-frame clones only, not all of them. Among some 110,000 clones listed, over 65% were seen once. The material sequenced was peripheral blood, taken approximately 60 weeks after starting pembrolizumab. The origin of the receptors is an adult with mismatch repair-deficient cancer. Each CDR3 is given with its conserved first and last residue. The D gene is left open where the match is weak. Size is stated for part of the rows, as once, few or many counts, or as a class when the clone is expanded.

TRBV5-6	TRBJ2-5	-	-	TGTGCCAGCAGCTTCGGAGAAGAGACCCAGTACTTC	CASSFGEETQYF
TRBV6-6	TRBJ1-2	-	-	TGTGCCAGCAGACGCCGGGGTCTCACCTATGGCTACACCTTC	CASRRRGLTYGYTF
TRBV11-2	TRBJ2-7	-	TRBD1	TGTGCCAGCAGCTTAGAGGACAGGTACTACGAGCAGTACTTC	CASSLEDRYYEQYF
TRBV7-3	TRBJ2-3	-	TRBD1	TGTGCCAGCAGCTCGACCGGGACAGCCACTTCGGGTACGCAGTATTTT	CASSSTGTATSGTQYF
TRBV5-6	TRBJ2-5	-	-	TGTGCCAGCAGCTTGGCTTCTGGTACACCGGAGACCCAGTACTTC	CASSLASGTPETQYF
TRBV10-2	TRBJ2-7	once	-	TGCGCCAGCAGTGAGTCGGCCTACGAGCAGTACTTC	CASSESAYEQYF
TRBV13	TRBJ2-5	few	-	TGTGCCAGCAGCTTAGGCCTAACAGAGACCCAGTACTTC	CASSLGLTETQYF
TRBV7-6	TRBJ1-1	-	TRBD1	TGTGCCAGCAGCTCACAGGGGCCGGGGAACACTGAAGCTTTCTTT	CASSSQGPGNTEAFF
TRBV5-6	TRBJ2-7	-	TRBD1	TGTGCCAGCACCGGATGGACAGGCTCCTACGAGCAGTACTTC	CASTGWTGSYEQYF
TRBV7-3	TRBJ1-1	-	TRBD1	TGTGCCAGCAGCTCAGGGACAGGAAGAGCTTTCTTT	CASSSGTGRAFF
TRBV10-3	TRBJ2-1	-	TRBD2	TGTGCCATCAGTGAGCCAAGCGGGAGCTCCTACAATGAGCAGTTCTTC	CAISEPSGSSYNEQFF
TRBV7-3	TRBJ2-6	-	-	TGTGCCAGCAGCCCCGTGGGGGCGTCTGGGGCCAACGTCCTGACTTTC	CASSPVGASGANVLTF
TRBV9	TRBJ1-5	-	-	TGTGCCAGCAACCTTGGCGGTAATAGCAATCAGCCCCAGCATTTT	CASNLGGNSNQPQHF
TRBV9	TRBJ2-7	-	TRBD2	TGTGCCAGCAGCGTGAATAGCGGGAGCGCCTACGAGCAGTACTTC	CASSVNSGSAYEQYF
TRBV30	TRBJ2-1	-	TRBD1	TGTGCCCGCGACAGGGTAAACTACAATGAGCAGTTCTTC	CARDRVNYNEQFF
TRBV2	TRBJ2-1	many	-	TGTGCCAGCAGACGCGAAACAGGGATGGACAATGAGCAGTTCTTC	CASRRETGMDNEQFF
TRBV5-1	TRBJ2-4	-	TRBD1	TGCGCCAGCAGCTTAACAGGGGGCACAGACATTCAGTACTTC	CASSLTGGTDIQYF
TRBV30	TRBJ2-7	few	-	TGTGCCTGGAGTGTCAACTACGAGCAGTACTTC	CAWSVNYEQYF
TRBV6-1	TRBJ1-3	once	-	TGTGCCAGCGGGGATGGAGTAGGAAACACCATATATTTT	CASGDGVGNTIYF
TRBV6-1	TRBJ2-2	-	-	TGTGCCAGCAGTGAGGGAAGGGGCACCGGGGAGCTGTTTTTT	CASSEGRGTGELFF
TRBV18	TRBJ1-1	-	-	TGTGCCAGCCCACCCCCCAGTTTGGGCGCTGAAGCTTTCTTT	CASPPPSLGAEAFF
TRBV6-1	TRBJ1-1	many	-	TGTGCCAGCAGTGGACAGTTTAACACTGAAGCTTTCTTT	CASSGQFNTEAFF
TRBV7-9	TRBJ2-1	-	TRBD1	TGTGCCAGCAGGTCTCCCCAGGGGGTTCAAACTCACAATGAGCAGTTCTTC	CASRSPQGVQTHNEQFF
TRBV10-3	TRBJ2-3	-	TRBD2	TGTGCCATCAGTGATCAAGCGGGAGGGCAGGATACGCAGTATTTT	CAISDQAGGQDTQYF
TRBV29-1	TRBJ1-2	-	-	TGCAGCGTTGAAGTGTGGGGGAACTATGGCTACACCTTC	CSVEVWGNYGYTF
TRBV7-9	TRBJ1-2	-	-	TGTGCCAGCAGCTTAGGGTCGCACCTCTCCCAGGGCTACACCTTC	CASSLGSHLSQGYTF
TRBV5-6	TRBJ2-3	-	TRBD2	TGTGCCAGCAGCTTGGTTGGAACTAGCGGGATGGATACGCAGTATTTT	CASSLVGTSGMDTQYF
TRBV19	TRBJ1-1	-	-	TGTGCCGGACCGGTGGGGGTGGGTAGCACTGAAGCTTTCTTT	CAGPVGVGSTEAFF
TRBV2	TRBJ2-2	-	-	TGCGCGAGCGGGCGGCTATTCAACACCGGGGAGCTGTTTTTT	CASGRLFNTGELFF
TRBV29-1	TRBJ1-1	-	-	TGCAGCGCCGGGGACAACACTGAAGCTTTCTTT	CSAGDNTEAFF
TRBV5-6	TRBJ2-1	-	TRBD1	TGTGCCAGCAGCTATGCCCGGGACAGGGTTATGAATGAGCAGTTCTTC	CASSYARDRVMNEQFF
TRBV14	TRBJ1-4	-	-	TGTGCCAGCAGCCAGGAGCAGACGAGACTGTTTTTT	CASSQEQTRLFF
TRBV5-4	TRBJ1-3	-	-	TGTGCCAGCAGCTTGGAAGGCAGTAGGTCTGGAAACACCATATATTTT	CASSLEGSRSGNTIYF
TRBV10-2	TRBJ2-5	-	-	TGCGCCAGCAGTGAGTCCCCGGGACAAGAAGAGACCCAGTACTTC	CASSESPGQEETQYF
TRBV7-2	TRBJ1-3	-	-	TGTGCCAGCAGCCGGGTAACAGGAAACACCATATATTTT	CASSRVTGNTIYF
TRBV27	TRBJ2-3	-	-	TGTGCCAGCAGTTTGGGACGGAACACAGATACGCAGTATTTT	CASSLGRNTDTQYF
TRBV10-3	TRBJ2-7	-	-	TGTGCCATCAGTGGATCCCCCGCCGAGCAGTACTTC	CAISGSPAEQYF
TRBV6-1	TRBJ1-5	-	-	TGTGCCAGCAGCGAAAACCTCCATCCTAATCAGCCCCAGCATTTT	CASSENLHPNQPQHF
TRBV7-6	TRBJ2-7	-	-	TGTGCCAGCAGCTTAGCGCGTGGTAGCCGCTACGAGCAGTACTTC	CASSLARGSRYEQYF
TRBV7-2	TRBJ1-5	few	-	TGTGCCAGCAGCTCAGGTCAACGGAGCAATCAGCCCCAGCATTTT	CASSSGQRSNQPQHF
TRBV19	TRBJ2-1	-	-	TGTGCCAGTAGTATGATTGGCAATGAGCAGTTCTTC	CASSMIGNEQFF
TRBV5-4	TRBJ2-6	-	TRBD2	TGTGCCACGGGACTAGTCACCTCTGGGGCCAACGTCCTGACTTTC	CATGLVTSGANVLTF